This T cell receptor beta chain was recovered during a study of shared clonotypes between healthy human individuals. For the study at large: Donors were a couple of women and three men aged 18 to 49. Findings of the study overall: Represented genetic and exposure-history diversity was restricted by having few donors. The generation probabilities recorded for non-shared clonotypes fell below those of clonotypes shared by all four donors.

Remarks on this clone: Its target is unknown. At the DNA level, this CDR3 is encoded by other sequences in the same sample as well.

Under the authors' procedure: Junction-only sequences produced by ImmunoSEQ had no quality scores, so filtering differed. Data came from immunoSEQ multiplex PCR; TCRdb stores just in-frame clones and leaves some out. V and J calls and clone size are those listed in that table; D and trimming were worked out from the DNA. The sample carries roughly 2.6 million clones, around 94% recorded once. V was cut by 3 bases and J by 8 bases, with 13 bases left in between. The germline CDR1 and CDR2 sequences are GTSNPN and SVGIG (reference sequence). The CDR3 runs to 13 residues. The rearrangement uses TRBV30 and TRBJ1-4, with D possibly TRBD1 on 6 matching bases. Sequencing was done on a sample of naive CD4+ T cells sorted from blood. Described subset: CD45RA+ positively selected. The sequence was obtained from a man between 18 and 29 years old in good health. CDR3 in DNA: TGTGCCTGGAGCGGGGGGGGCGGGGAAAAACTGTTTTTT. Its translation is CAWSGGGGEKLFF. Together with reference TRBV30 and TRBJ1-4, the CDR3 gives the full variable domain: SQTIHQWPATLVQPVGSPLSLECTVEGTSNPNLYWYRQAAGRGLQLLFYSVGIGQISSEVPQNLSASRPQDRQFILSSKKLLLSDSGFYLCAWSGGGGEKLFFGSGTQLSVL.